Following are 6 T cell receptor beta chains from one sample sequenced in a study of OX40 agonist ivuxolimab in advanced cancers. Repertoires were generated with immunoSEQ multiplex PCR, while TCRdb's copy carries only in-frame clones and drops some. This repertoire shows approximately 80,000 clones, approximately 94% found once; its top ten account for 9.5% to 10%. Sequenced material: CD4+ or CD8+ T cells sorted from blood, taken in a trial of the OX40 agonist ivuxolimab. These receptors all stem from an adult with an advanced solid tumor such as melanoma, head and neck, liver or kidney cancer.

This chain connects TRBV10-2 to TRBJ1-6, with D unclear. Trimming took 2 bases from V and 7 from J, leaving 3 bases between them. The CDR3 is made up of 12 amino acids. Germline assignment: CDR1 WSHSY and CDR2 SAAADI. The CDR3 DNA reads TGCGCCAGCAGTGAGATGAATTCACCCCTCCACTTT. Its translation: CASSEMNSPLHF.

The chain recombines TRBV25-1 with TRBJ2-5, with 11 bases fitting TRBD2. CDR1 is MGHDK and CDR2 is SYGVNS in the germline V gene. This CDR3 spans 17 amino acids. V lost 1 base, J lost 5 bases, and 9 bases stayed unmatched. CDR3 DNA: TGTGCCAGCAGTGAATCGGGACTAGCGGTTTTTTTGGAGACCCAGTACTTC. Translated, it gives CASSESGLAVFLETQYF.

V usage is TRBV21-1 and J usage is TRBJ2-5; the table's D gene call, TRBD2, was not cross checked with the DNA. TRBV21-1 is noted as a pseudogene. There are 14 residues in the CDR3. As DNA, the CDR3 is TGTGCCAGTGCGAGCGGGAGGGCCGGAGAGACCCAGTACTTC. Residues: CASASGRAGETQYF.

This chain joins TRBV13 and TRBJ1-2, with D maybe TRBD1 (5 bases). CDR1 is PRHDT, CDR2 FYEKMQ, per germline (reference sequence). This CDR3 is 13 amino acids long. V lost 6 bases to trimming and J lost 3 bases, with 11 bases between them. The chain's CDR3 is CASSWRGHYGYTF. CDR3 sequence (DNA): TGTGCCAGCAGTTGGAGGGGCCACTATGGCTACACCTTC.

The V gene is TRBV27, the J gene TRBJ2-1; no clear D. In germline, CDR1 is MNHEY, CDR2 SMNVEV (reference sequence). The CDR3 has 14 amino acids. Trimming pared 2 bases from V and 7 bases from J, leaving 12 bases between. The CDR3 here is CASSLTPVGNEQFF. CDR3 nucleotides: TGTGCCAGCAGTTTAACCCCCGTGGGGAATGAGCAGTTCTTC.

The rearrangement joins TRBV7-9 to TRBJ1-5; weak D call: TRBD1 (5 bases). The V end lost 8 bases, the J end lost 3 bases, and 11 bases lay between the germline ends. CDR1 is SEHNR and CDR2 is FQNEAQ in the germline V gene (reference sequence). The CDR3 has 13 residues. CDR3 in amino acids: CASHGGLNQPQHF. CDR3 bases: TGTGCCAGCCACGGGGGACTCAATCAGCCCCAGCATTTT.